The 10 T cell receptor beta chains below were found in one sample sequenced in a study of blood T cell repertoires in COVID-19. The assay was immunoSEQ multiplex PCR, and TCRdb's table has in-frame clones only and misses some. The repertoire holds over 200,000 clones, with 65% to 90% as singletons. Sequenced material: peripheral blood. Source of these receptors: a human donor in a cohort sampled during active COVID-19.

The gene calls are TRBV18 and TRBJ1-1; TRBD1 agrees at 8 bases. V trimming: 8 bases; J trimming: 2 bases; junction bases outside the gene matches: 4. The CDR3 has 13 amino acids. Germline CDR1 KGHSH, CDR2 LQKENI. The CDR3, as DNA: TGTGCCAGCACAGACAGGGGTAACACTGAAGCTTTCTTT. Its protein product is CASTDRGNTEAFF.

On this clone: Relative to the germline gene, one junction end is altered; a read error may explain this. The V and J genes are TRBV6-1 and TRBJ2-7; perhaps D is TRBD1 or TRBD2 (5 bases each). Germline CDR1 reads MNHNS; CDR2 reads SASEGT. The CDR3 extends over 13 amino acids. Written as DNA, the CDR3 is TGTACCAGCAGTGAGGGGCAGGGCTACGAGCAGTACTTC. Translated, it gives CTSSEGQGYEQYF.

V usage is TRBV10-2 and J usage is TRBJ2-1; 9 positions match TRBD1. The CDR3 runs to 13 residues. CDR1 is WSHSY, CDR2 SAAADI, per germline. The J segment lost 9 bases and the V segment lost 8 bases, leaving 8 bases of the junction unmatched. The CDR3 DNA is TGCGCCAGCTCACGACAGGGGGTGGGTGAGCAGTTCTTC. It yields the protein CASSRQGVGEQFF.

The chain employs TRBV5-4 and TRBJ1-4; 7 positions agree with TRBD1. Unmatched junction bases numbered 4, after V lost 4 bases and J lost 4 bases. CDR1 is SGHNT and CDR2 is YYREEE in the germline V gene (reference sequence). The CDR3 is 14 amino acids. The CDR3 is CASSKGTVNEKLFF. CDR3 bases: TGTGCCAGCAGCAAGGGGACAGTTAATGAAAAACTGTTTTTT. The entire variable domain, with the rest obtained from reference TRBV5-4 and TRBJ1-4, is as follows: ETGVTQSPTHLIKTRGQQVTLRCSSQSGHNTVSWYQQALGQGPQFIFQYYREEENGRGNFPPRFSGLQFPNYSSELNVNALELDDSALYLCASSKGTVNEKLFFGSGTQLSVL.

This clone occurred once. Other nucleotide sequences from this sample produce the same CDR3. The V and J genes are TRBV9 and TRBJ1-5; D gene uncertain. Germline V gives CDR1 SGDLS, CDR2 YYNGEE. Deletions cut 2 bases from V and 1 base from J, with 7 bases between. CDR3 length: 14 residues. The CDR3, as DNA: TGTGCCAGCAGCGTTGACGGGAGCAATCAGCCCCAGCATTTT. It is translated as CASSVDGSNQPQHF.

The rearrangement links TRBV30 to TRBJ1-2; 7 bases are a match to TRBD1. Germline trimming cut 2 bases from V and 5 bases from J; bases unmatched to any gene: 11. Germline values: CDR1 GTSNPN, CDR2 SVGIG (reference sequence). The CDR3 covers 15 residues. The CDR3 region is CAWSTTPGQLYGYTF. For the CDR3, the DNA is TGTGCCTGGAGTACTACACCGGGACAGTTATATGGCTACACCTTC.

The chain is built from TRBV11-3 and TRBJ2-1; unclear D gene. Between the trimmed V and J ends, which lost 4 bases and 0 bases, there was a span of 10 bases. Per germline, CDR1 SGHNT and CDR2 YENEEA. The CDR3 is 15 amino acids. CDR3 region: CASSYSASSYNEQFF. In DNA, the CDR3 is TGTGCCAGCAGCTACTCTGCTAGCTCCTACAATGAGCAGTTCTTC.

This chain uses TRBV21-1 with TRBJ2-5; the D call in the table, TRBD2, was not verified against the DNA. TRBV21-1 is deemed a pseudogene. The CDR3 is 17 amino acids. CDR3 in amino acids: CASSKGDRAAGQETQYF. CDR3 nucleotides: TGTGCCAGCAGCAAAGGGGATAGGGCGGCGGGCCAAGAGACCCAGTACTTC.

The V gene is TRBV5-1, the J gene TRBJ2-1; tentatively, D is TRBD1 (7 bases). V was trimmed by 4 bases and J by 6 bases, leaving 26 bases between them. From germline, CDR1 is SGHRS and CDR2 YFSETQ. This CDR3 has 18 residues. Here the CDR3 reads CASSPIWTRGEEVNEQFF. The CDR3 DNA is TGCGCCAGCAGCCCGATCTGGACCAGGGGGGAGGAAGTCAATGAGCAGTTCTTC.

This chain connects TRBV7-9 to TRBJ1-6, with 7 bases lining up with TRBD1. J lost 0 bases, V lost 5 bases, and 7 bases had no gene match. Germline CDR1 is SEHNR and CDR2 is FQNEAQ (reference sequence). This CDR3 spans 17 amino acids. The DNA for the CDR3 is TGTGCCAGCAGCCGACAGGGTAGCCGCTCCTATAATTCACCCCTCCACTTT. It encodes CASSRQGSRSYNSPLHF. The full variable domain, rest sourced from reference TRBV7-9 and TRBJ1-6, is DTGVSQNPRHKITKRGQNVTFRCDPISEHNRLYWYRQTLGQGPEFLTYFQNEAQLEKSRLLSDRFSAERPKGSFSTLEIQRTEQGDSAMYLCASSRQGSRSYNSPLHFGNGTRLTVT.